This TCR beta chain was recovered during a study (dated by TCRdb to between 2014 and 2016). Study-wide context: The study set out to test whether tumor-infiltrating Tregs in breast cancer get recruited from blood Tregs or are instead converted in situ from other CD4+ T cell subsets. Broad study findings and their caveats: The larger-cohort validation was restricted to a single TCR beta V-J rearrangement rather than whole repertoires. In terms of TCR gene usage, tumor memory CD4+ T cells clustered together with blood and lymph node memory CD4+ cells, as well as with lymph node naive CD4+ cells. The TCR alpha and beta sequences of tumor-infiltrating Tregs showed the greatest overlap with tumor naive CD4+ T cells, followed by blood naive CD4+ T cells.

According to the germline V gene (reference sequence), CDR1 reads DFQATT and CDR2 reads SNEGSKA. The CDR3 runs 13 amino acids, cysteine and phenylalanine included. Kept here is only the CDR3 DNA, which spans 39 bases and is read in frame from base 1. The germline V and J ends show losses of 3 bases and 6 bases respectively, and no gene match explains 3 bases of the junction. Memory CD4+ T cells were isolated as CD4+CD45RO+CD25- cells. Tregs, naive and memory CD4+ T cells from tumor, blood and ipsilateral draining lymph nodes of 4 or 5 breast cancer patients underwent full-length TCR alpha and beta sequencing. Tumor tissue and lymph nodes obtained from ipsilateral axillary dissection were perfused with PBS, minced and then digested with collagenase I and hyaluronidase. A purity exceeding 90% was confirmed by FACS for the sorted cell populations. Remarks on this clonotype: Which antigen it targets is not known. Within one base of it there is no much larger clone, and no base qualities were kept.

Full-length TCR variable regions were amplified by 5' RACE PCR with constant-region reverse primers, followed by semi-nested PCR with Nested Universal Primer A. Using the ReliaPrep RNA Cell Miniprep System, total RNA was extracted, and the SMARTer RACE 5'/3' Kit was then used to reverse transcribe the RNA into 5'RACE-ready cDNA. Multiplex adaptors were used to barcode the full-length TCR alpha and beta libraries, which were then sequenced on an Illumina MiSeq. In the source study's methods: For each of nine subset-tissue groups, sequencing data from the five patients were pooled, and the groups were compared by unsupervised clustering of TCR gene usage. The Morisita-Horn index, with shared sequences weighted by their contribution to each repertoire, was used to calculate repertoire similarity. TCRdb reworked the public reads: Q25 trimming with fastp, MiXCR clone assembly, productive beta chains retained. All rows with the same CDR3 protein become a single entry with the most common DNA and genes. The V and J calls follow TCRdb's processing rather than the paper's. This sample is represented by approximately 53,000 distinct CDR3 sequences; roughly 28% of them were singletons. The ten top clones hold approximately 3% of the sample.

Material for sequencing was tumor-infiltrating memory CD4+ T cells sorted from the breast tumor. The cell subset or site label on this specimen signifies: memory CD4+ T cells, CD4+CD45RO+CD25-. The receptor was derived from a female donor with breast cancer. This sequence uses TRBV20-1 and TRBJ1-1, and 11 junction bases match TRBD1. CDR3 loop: CSASGTGGAEAFF. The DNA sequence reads TGCAGTGCTAGCGGGACAGGGGGGGCTGAAGCTTTCTTT.